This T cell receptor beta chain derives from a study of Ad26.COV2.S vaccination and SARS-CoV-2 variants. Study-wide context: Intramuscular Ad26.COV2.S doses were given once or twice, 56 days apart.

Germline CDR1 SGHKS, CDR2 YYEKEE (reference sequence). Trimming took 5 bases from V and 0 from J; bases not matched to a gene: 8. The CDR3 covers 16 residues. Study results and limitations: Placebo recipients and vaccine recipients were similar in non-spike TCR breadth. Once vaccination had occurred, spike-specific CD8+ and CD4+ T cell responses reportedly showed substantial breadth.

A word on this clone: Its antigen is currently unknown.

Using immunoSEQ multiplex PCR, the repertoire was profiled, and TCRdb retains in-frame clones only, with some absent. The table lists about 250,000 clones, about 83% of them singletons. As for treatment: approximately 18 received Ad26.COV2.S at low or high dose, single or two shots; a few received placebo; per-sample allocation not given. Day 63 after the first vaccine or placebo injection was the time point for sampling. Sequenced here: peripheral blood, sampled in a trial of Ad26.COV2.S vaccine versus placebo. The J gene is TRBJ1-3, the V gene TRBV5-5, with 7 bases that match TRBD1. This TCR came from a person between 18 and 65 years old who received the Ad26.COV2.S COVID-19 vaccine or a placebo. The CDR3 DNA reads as TGTGCCAGCAGATCCGACAGGGCGAGCTCTGGAAACACCATATATTTT. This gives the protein CASRSDRASSGNTIYF.